This is a list of T cell receptor beta chains from one sample in a study of response to subunit inactivated influenza vaccine. TCRdb fed the RT-PCR reads into MiXCR, producing one record per CDR3 protein. Among 500,000 or so distinct CDR3 sequences listed, 16% were seen once. The sequences come from CD4+ T cells sorted from PBMCs, collected around 2 years after vaccination. Every receptor here comes from a man aged 45-69 years who received an inactivated influenza vaccine. The CDR3 runs from the conserved cysteine through the conserved F or W. Fields, in order: J gene, V gene, D gene, clone size, CDR3 DNA, CDR3 protein. The D gene is left open where the match is weak. Expanded clones get a size class; other rows say once, few or many, or leave the size out.

j_call: TRBJ2-4
v_call: TRBV6-6
d_call: .
clone_size: few
cdr3_nt: TGTGCCAGTTATGAATTAGCCAAAAACATTCAGTACTTC
cdr3_aa: CASYELAKNIQYF

j_call: TRBJ1-3
v_call: TRBV7-2
d_call: .
clone_size: few
cdr3_nt: TGTGCCAGCAGCCCCGCGGAGGGGGGTTTCGGAAACACCATATATTTT
cdr3_aa: CASSPAEGGFGNTIYF

j_call: TRBJ2-3
v_call: TRBV4-1
d_call: .
clone_size: many
cdr3_nt: TGCGCCAGCAGCCAACAGGGCACAGATACGCAGTATTTT
cdr3_aa: CASSQQGTDTQYF

j_call: TRBJ2-7
v_call: TRBV5-1
d_call: .
clone_size: few
cdr3_nt: TGCGCCAGCAGCGAGGGAACGGGTAACGAGCAGTACTTC
cdr3_aa: CASSEGTGNEQYF

j_call: TRBJ2-2
v_call: TRBV7-2
d_call: .
clone_size: .
cdr3_nt: TGTGCCAGCAGCCCCGGGACTTCACTCACCGGGGAGCTGTTTTTT
cdr3_aa: CASSPGTSLTGELFF

j_call: TRBJ2-6
v_call: TRBV28
d_call: .
clone_size: few
cdr3_nt: TGTGCCAGCAGGCTGCCGGGTTCTGGGGCCAACGTCCTGACTTTC
cdr3_aa: CASRLPGSGANVLTF

j_call: TRBJ2-7
v_call: TRBV11-2
d_call: .
clone_size: .
cdr3_nt: TGTGCCAGCAGCTTAAGTATGAGGGGGGCCTACGAGCAGTACTTC
cdr3_aa: CASSLSMRGAYEQYF

j_call: TRBJ1-1
v_call: TRBV15
d_call: .
clone_size: many
cdr3_nt: TGTGCCACCAGCAGAGAAAAGGGCACAGGGAACACTGAAGCTTTCTTT
cdr3_aa: CATSREKGTGNTEAFF

j_call: TRBJ2-7
v_call: TRBV18
d_call: .
clone_size: few
cdr3_nt: TGTGCCAGCTCACCCCGGAGCAGCGACGAGCAGTACTTC
cdr3_aa: CASSPRSSDEQYF

j_call: TRBJ2-7
v_call: TRBV7-2
d_call: .
clone_size: many
cdr3_nt: TGTGCCAGCAGTCCGGGGGCCTACGAGCAGTACTTC
cdr3_aa: CASSPGAYEQYF

j_call: TRBJ2-5
v_call: TRBV12-3/TRBV12-4
d_call: TRBD2
clone_size: .
cdr3_nt: TGTGCCAGCAGTGGGACTAGCGGGACCCAGTACTTC
cdr3_aa: CASSGTSGTQYF

j_call: TRBJ2-1
v_call: TRBV4-2
d_call: .
clone_size: .
cdr3_nt: TGTGCCAGCAGCCACGGGCAGAATGAGCAGTTCTTC
cdr3_aa: CASSHGQNEQFF

j_call: TRBJ2-1
v_call: TRBV9
d_call: TRBD2
clone_size: .
cdr3_nt: TGTGCCAGCAGCCCCAACCCGACTAGCAAGGTATCTACTGAGCAGTTCTTC
cdr3_aa: CASSPNPTSKVSTEQFF

j_call: TRBJ1-1
v_call: TRBV7-2
d_call: .
clone_size: .
cdr3_nt: TGTGCCAGCAGCAAGGAGGCGCCGAACACTGAAGCTTTCTTT
cdr3_aa: CASSKEAPNTEAFF

j_call: TRBJ2-3
v_call: TRBV9
d_call: TRBD2
clone_size: few
cdr3_nt: TGTGCCAGCAGCGCAACGTTTTTAGCGGGGGATGGCACAGATACGCAGTATTTT
cdr3_aa: CASSATFLAGDGTDTQYF